The source of this T cell receptor (beta chain) is a study of Ad26.COV2.S vaccination and SARS-CoV-2 variants (dated by TCRdb to 2020 to 2022). About the full investigation: Vaccine-arm donors were drawn from COV1001, a multicentre, randomized, double-blind, placebo-controlled phase I-IIa trial of Ad26.COV2.S in healthy adults. Ad26.COV2.S was administered intramuscularly at a dose of 5x10^10 or 1x10^11 viral particles, either as one shot or as two shots given 56 days apart. The specificity and breadth of SARS-CoV-2-reactive T cell receptors after Ad26.COV2.S vaccination were assessed by TCRbeta repertoire sequencing. Investigators remained blinded to trial group allocation during experiments and outcome assessment. Participants in the trial were split at random into five groups of five each, receiving low-dose or high-dose Ad26.COV2.S once or twice, or else placebo on both occasions. The TCR-sequenced set comprised around 32 samples: around 20 Ad26.COV2.S vaccine recipients, 5 placebo recipients and 8 SARS-CoV-2 convalescent individuals.

The treatment or condition label, as the study defines it: some 20 received Ad26.COV2.S at low or high dose, single or two shots; about 5 received placebo; per-sample allocation not given. Repertoires of vaccine and placebo recipients were sequenced from samples taken on day 63 after the first injection. Between 29 July and 7 August 2020, Cohort 1b enrolled about 27 adults aged 18-55 years at one site in Boston, USA. As a vaccine, Ad26.COV2.S was a replication-incompetent adenovirus type 26 vector that expressed a prefusion-stabilized SARS-CoV-2 spike protein derived from the original Wuhan strain. Trimming at the junction amounts to 3 bases on V and 4 bases on J, and the germline ends lie 4 bases apart. Counted from cysteine to phenylalanine, this CDR3 has 11 amino acids. The retained sequence is limited to the CDR3, 33 bases, with the frame set at the first base. CDR1 and CDR2 are drawn from the germline V gene (reference sequence): DFQATT, SNEGSKA.

The full study reports these points: Compared with placebo recipients, Ad26.COV2.S recipients showed higher spike-specific TCR breadth (P = 0.0014). The authors noted that total T cell responses may have been underestimated by the TCR breadth and depth analyses. Comparable non-spike TCR breadth was observed between vaccine and placebo recipients, consistent with only spike being contained in the vaccine. The study was not powered to compare responses between vaccine doses or regimens. Substantial breadth of spike-specific CD8+ and CD4+ T cell responses was reported after vaccination.

This clone was picked up one time. This receptor's antigen is unknown. Base qualities are not at hand, and no much larger clone is one base apart. Other DNA sequences in the sample encode the same CDR3. The immunoSEQ Assay was used to sequence TCRbeta CDR3 regions. After extraction, genomic DNA underwent amplification by bias-controlled multiplex PCR, followed by high-throughput sequencing. In the source study's methods: To quantify the absolute abundance of every unique TCRbeta CDR3 region, sequences were collapsed and filtered. T cell fraction was estimated by normalizing TCRbeta template counts to usable DNA, which was measured by amplifying reference genes present in all nucleated cells. Repertoire TCRs were annotated as SARS-CoV-2-specific by exact matching of V gene, CDR3 amino acid sequence and J gene to a known reactive TCR set. The reference SARS-CoV-2 TCR set was obtained from MIRA and was filtered for enrichment in COVID-19-positive ImmuneCODE repertoires, whereby public or cross-reactive TCRs were removed. Using the MIRA antigens, annotated TCRs were further analysed by specific ORF or by position within an ORF. Breadth was defined as the number of annotated unique rearrangements divided by the total number of unique productive rearrangements, and depth was defined as the summed frequency of the annotated unique rearrangements. Two-sided Wilcoxon rank-sum tests were used to compare TCR breadth between groups. Not all clones reach the TCRdb copy of this immuneACCESS table, which keeps in-frame sequences only. Checked studies attribute under half of the gap to unresolved V genes and leave the rest unexplained. Clone size and V and J calls were adopted from that table, with D and trimming inferred from the DNA. Present in this sample are 400,000 to 450,000 clones, approximately 90% of which were seen just once. The ten largest make up around 1.8% of the sample.

This clonotype was sampled from a person between 18 and 60 years old who received the Ad26.COV2.S COVID-19 vaccine or a placebo. The sequences come from peripheral blood, collected in a trial of Ad26.COV2.S vaccine versus placebo. The rearranged segments are TRBV20-1 and TRBJ2-1, with the D gene not clear enough to name. The nucleotides are TGCAGTGCTAGTGCGTACAATGAGCAGTTCTTC. Its product reads: CSASAYNEQFF.